This TCR beta chain was captured in a study of human T cells and chemical hapten exposure. Study overall: Small pooled library volume differences chiefly drove per-sample TCR yield variation.

As to time point: pre-sensitization, week 0. Treatment specified: therapeutic diphenylcyclopropenone sensitization with weekly scalp DPC. Within the library, unique molecular identifiers were attached to each individual cDNA molecule. One entry per CDR3 protein results from TCRdb running MiXCR on the RACE reads. The profile covers 270,000 or so distinct CDR3 sequences, with roughly 7.4% appearing a single time and roughly 1.2% taken by the ten largest. Germline values: CDR1 MDHEN, CDR2 SYDVKM. The CDR3 has 11 amino acids. V lost 6 bases, J lost 11 bases, and 5 bases stayed unmatched. Material: whole blood, obtained in connection with sensitization to the hapten diphenylcyclopropenone (DPC). The rearrangement links TRBV28 to TRBJ2-7; 9 nucleotides match TRBD1. The receptor was derived from a man aged 18 to 29 with alopecia areata. Some clones in this sample may be carry-over from other donors' samples. The CDR3 nucleotides are TGTGCCAGCAGCCTCCGGGACAGGGAGTACTTC. Translating it yields CASSLRDREYF.